The sequence of this TCR beta chain was determined in a study of blood T cell repertoires in COVID-19 (dated by TCRdb to 2020 to 2021). Regarding the study in general: Samples from collaborators originated in the United States, Italy and Spain and spanned both the acute and convalescent phases of COVID-19. Samples came from the ongoing ImmuneRACE study (first 160 participants) plus 1,254 subjects from 6 global collaborators. Where available, HLA class I and class II types were obtained from metadata supplied by the sample provider rather than from assay-based typing. Nearly every sample came with metadata listing a de-identified subject ID, COVID-19 status, age in years and sex. The dataset comprised deeply sampled blood TCRbeta repertoires from subjects exposed to, actively infected with, or recovered from COVID-19. The material from the prospective study consisted of cDNA or gDNA derived from T cells, B-cell-depleted T cells, or PBMCs. The repertoires were released in a freely available public database meant as a resource for research on the immune response to SARS-CoV-2.

Overall study results and their limits: The amount of clinical and demographic metadata varied by source and participant and was provided uncurated.

Collaborating institutions collected whole blood in K2EDTA tubes following their own protocols. For TCRbeta analysis, collaborators shipped samples in one of three forms: frozen whole blood, isolated PBMCs, or DNA extracted from either of those sample types. CDR1 SGHRS and CDR2 YFSETQ are derived from the germline V gene. Ends trimmed: V by 3 bases, J by 10 bases; bases unmatched to a gene: 10. From the cysteine up to the phenylalanine, the CDR3 has a length of 14 residues. Left in the record is the CDR3 DNA by itself, 42 bases read in frame from the first base. Of note for this clone: Its target antigen remains unknown. No much larger clone exists at a distance of one base, and base qualities are not known.

The immunoSEQ Assay, a bias-controlled multiplex PCR, was used to amplify TCRbeta CDR3 regions from genomic DNA. The source study handled its data this way. The number of nucleated cells in each sample was estimated by amplification of reference gene primers within the assay. To quantify the absolute abundance of each unique TCRbeta CDR3 rearrangement, sequence reads were collapsed and filtered. Productive Simpson clonality was computed per sample as the square root of Simpson's diversity index over productive rearrangements. This immuneACCESS table, as held by TCRdb, lists in-frame sequences with V and J called but not all clones. Of the missing ones, under half trace to an unresolved V gene in checked studies; the others have no known cause. Clone size and the V and J calls come from that table; the DNA yielded D and trimming. For this sample there are 40,000 to 55,000 clones; roughly 89% appear just once. The ten largest account for about 26% of the sample.

In this chain, TRBV5-1 is recombined with TRBJ2-1; 7 central nucleotides agree with TRBD1. Sequencing input: peripheral blood. The TCR sequence derives from a human donor in a cohort sampled during active COVID-19. The nucleotide sequence is TGCGCCAGCAGCTCTAACCCGACAGGGAGCGAGCAGTTCTTC. The resulting protein is CASSSNPTGSEQFF.